This record concerns one TCR beta chain sequence. Its target is unknown. Both 60 Vbeta primers and 13 Jbeta primers went into the PCR. The data were produced by immunoSEQ multiplex PCR, yet TCRdb's version contains in-frame clones alone and is incomplete. The data show about 100,000 clones, with more than 70% seen just once and about 20% held by the top ten. The V gene lost 0 bases and the J gene lost 3 bases, with 9 bases spanning the gap. This CDR3 has 14 residues. The germline CDR1 and CDR2 sequences are SGHRS and YFSETQ. This specimen comes from a study of cytomegalovirus exposure and HLA in healthy donors. General study results and limits: Cytomegalovirus association was listed for roughly 160 TCR beta chains.

Sequences were obtained from PBMCs. The TCR sequence derives from a woman aged 55 to 70 in good health and CMV-seropositive. The chain recombines TRBV5-1 with TRBJ1-2; unclear D gene. CDR3 in DNA: TGCGCCAGCAGCTTGGAGGCGGCATACTATGGCTACACCTTC. Protein product: CASSLEAAYYGYTF.